Each of the 32 T cell receptor beta chains below was sequenced from the same sample in a study of blood T cell repertoires in COVID-19. TCRdb keeps only in-frame clones here, not all; method: immunoSEQ multiplex PCR. Of about 140,000 clones in the sample, 70% to 80% were seen once. Specimen: peripheral blood. These receptors all stem from a man in his sixties who had recovered from COVID-19.

This clone appeared a few times. The same CDR3 is also encoded by other DNA sequences in this sample. Here the CDR3 DNA reads TGTGCCTGGGACAGGGAGGGATCACCCCTCCACTTT. Translated, it gives CAWDREGSPLHF. The rearrangement links TRBV30 to TRBJ1-6; 7 nucleotides agree with TRBD1. Germline CDR1 is GTSNPN and CDR2 is SVGIG (reference sequence). The CDR3 spans 12 residues. The ends lost 5 bases at V and 10 bases at J; junction bases unmatched: 5.

The rearrangement uses TRBV7-2 and TRBJ2-1, with 7 bases fitting TRBD1. The CDR3 length is 14 residues. Germline V CDR1 and CDR2: SGHTA, FQGNSA. Trimming removed 6 bases from V and 4 bases from J; junction bases left unmatched: 6. In DNA, the CDR3 is TGTGCCAGCAGTGGGACAGCCTCTTACAATGAGCAGTTCTTC. Its translation is CASSGTASYNEQFF.

A few counts support this clone. The chain joins TRBV27 to TRBJ1-2; the D gene is possibly TRBD1 (6 bases). This CDR3 region has 15 residues. The V gene lost 5 bases and the J gene lost 5 bases, with 18 bases spanning the gap. Per germline, CDR1 MNHEY and CDR2 SMNVEV (reference sequence). This chain's CDR3 is CASSATSGEGYGYTF. The CDR3 bases are TGTGCCAGCAGTGCCACGTCAGGGGAGGGGTATGGCTACACCTTC.

J is TRBJ1-1 and V is TRBV7-2; D ambiguous. Trimming left V 5 bases short and J 6 bases short, with 16 bases between. This CDR3 spans 14 amino acids. Germline V gene data show CDR1 as SGHTA and CDR2 as FQGNSA. The CDR3 DNA reads as TGTGCCAGCAGCCCAGACACCTTAACCTCTGAAGCTTTCTTT. This sequence encodes CASSPDTLTSEAFF.

The rearrangement uses TRBV15 and TRBJ2-1; 7 bases are a match to TRBD2. After removal of 0 bases from V and 13 bases from J, the junction contained 12 bases not matched to a gene. The CDR3 consists of 15 residues. Germline V gene sequence: CDR1 LNHNV, CDR2 YYDKDF (reference sequence). CDR3 in DNA: TGTGCCACCAGCAGAGATCAAGCGGGACTGGATTTACAGTTCTTC. Its translation: CATSRDQAGLDLQFF.

This chain joins TRBV4-1 and TRBJ1-1; D not resolved. In germline, CDR1 is MGHRA, CDR2 YSYEKL. V shed 0 bases and J shed 6 bases, with 8 bases lying between them. The CDR3 spans 13 residues. The CDR3 loop reads CASSQERYSEAFF. CDR3 nucleotide sequence: TGCGCCAGCAGCCAAGAGAGGTACTCTGAAGCTTTCTTT.

The J gene is TRBJ1-4, the V gene TRBV19; D is perhaps TRBD1 (6 bases). Germline loops: CDR1 LNHDA, CDR2 SQIVND (reference sequence). The CDR3 contains 16 residues. With 1 base removed from V and 0 bases from J, the gap between germline ends came to 9 bases. CDR3 bases: TGTGCCAGTAGTATAGGAGGGGGAGCAACTAATGAAAAACTGTTTTTT. It codes for CASSIGGGATNEKLFF.

V usage is TRBV4-3 and J usage is TRBJ2-7; D is unclear. V was shortened by 1 base and J by 3 bases, with 19 bases between the two germline ends. This CDR3 spans 17 amino acids. Germline V gene lookup returns CDR1 LGHNA and CDR2 YSLEER. CDR3 region: CASSQAYHSPPYYEQYF. As DNA, the CDR3 is TGCGCCAGCAGCCAAGCGTACCACTCCCCCCCCTACTACGAGCAGTACTTC.

The chain links TRBV7-8 to TRBJ1-5; TRBD1 aligns across 10 bases. In germline, CDR1 is SGHVS, CDR2 FQNEAQ. The trim removed 6 bases at V and 6 bases at J, leaving 8 bases unmatched. The CDR3 contains 15 residues. CDR3 bases: TGTGCCAGCAGTCGGACAGGGGGTCTAGTTCAGCCCCAGCATTTT. Protein: CASSRTGGLVQPQHF. The variable domain in full, completed from reference TRBV7-8 and TRBJ1-5, reads GAGVSQSPRYKVAKRGQDVALRCDPISGHVSLFWYQQALGQGPEFLTYFQNEAQLDKSGLPSDRFFAERPEGSVSTLKIQRTQQEDSAVYLCASSRTGGLVQPQHFGDGTRLSIL.

The rearrangement links TRBV9 to TRBJ1-1, with 7 bases matching TRBD1. This CDR3 comprises 14 residues. Trimming cost V 1 base and J 9 bases; bases outside gene matches: 9. Germline V CDR1 and CDR2: SGDLS, YYNGEE. The CDR3 sequence: CASSVLTGDSKAFF. The CDR3 DNA sequence: TGTGCCAGCAGCGTACTTACAGGGGACTCTAAAGCTTTCTTT.

This chain uses TRBV7-2 with TRBJ2-5; 8 bases match TRBD1. CDR3 size: 14 residues. Germline assignment: CDR1 SGHTA and CDR2 FQGNSA. V shed 3 bases and J 4 bases; nucleotides not matched to a gene: 4. The CDR3 sequence is CASSFLTGAETQYF. CDR3 nucleotide sequence: TGTGCCAGCAGCTTTTTGACAGGGGCAGAGACCCAGTACTTC. The full variable domain, completed using reference TRBV7-2 and TRBJ2-5, is GAGVSQSPSNKVTEKGKDVELRCDPISGHTALYWYRQSLGQGLEFLIYFQGNSAPDKSGLPSDRFSAERTGGSVSTLTIQRTQQEDSAVYLCASSFLTGAETQYFGPGTRLLVL.

V is TRBV7-3 and J is TRBJ1-2; D may be TRBD1 (6 bases). The germline V gene encodes CDR1 SGHTA and CDR2 FQGTGA. The CDR3 runs 16 residues. Trimming took 0 bases from V and 4 from J, leaving 15 bases between them. The CDR3 DNA is TGTGCCAGCAGCTTAACTTCCGCGGGGGGCCTCTATGGCTACACCTTC. Translation gives CASSLTSAGGLYGYTF.

The chain is built from TRBV6-5 and TRBJ2-7, with a weak D call TRBD1 (5 bases). Germline V gene lookup returns CDR1 MNHEY and CDR2 SVGAGI. The CDR3 covers 14 residues. V shed 7 bases and J shed 4 bases, with 17 bases lying between them. This CDR3 reads CASTPSGHLYEQYF. Here the CDR3 DNA reads TGTGCCAGCACCCCTTCAGGACATTTATACGAGCAGTACTTC.

The gene calls are TRBV9 and TRBJ2-7, with 10 positions matching TRBD2. J gave up 5 bases and V 4 bases, and 12 bases lay outside the gene matches. Germline V gene lookup returns CDR1 SGDLS and CDR2 YYNGEE. The CDR3 totals 16 residues. CDR3 in amino acids: CASSPPRASGSHEQYF. DNA of the CDR3: TGTGCCAGCAGCCCGCCTAGGGCTAGCGGGAGCCACGAGCAGTACTTC.

This chain connects TRBV5-1 to TRBJ2-7; 9 positions match TRBD1. The germline V gene encodes CDR1 SGHRS and CDR2 YFSETQ. CDR3 size: 15 residues. The V gene end was trimmed by 0 bases and the J gene end by 1 base; junction bases not matched to a gene: 2. CDR3 loop: CASSLVGQGSYEQYF. The CDR3 DNA is TGCGCCAGCAGCTTGGTTGGACAGGGGTCCTACGAGCAGTACTTC.

The rearrangement joins TRBV29-1 to TRBJ1-6; 7 nucleotides match TRBD1. CDR1 is SQVTM and CDR2 is ANQGSEA in the germline V gene. V dropped 5 bases and J dropped 6; count of bases not matched to a gene: 10. This CDR3 spans 15 amino acids. CDR3 sequence: CSVLLPGQSNSPLHF. The CDR3 DNA reads TGCAGCGTTCTTCTACCGGGACAGAGTAATTCACCCCTCCACTTT.

V usage is TRBV6-5 and J usage is TRBJ1-1; 8 positions agree with TRBD1. The CDR3 has 15 amino acids. The trim removed 5 bases at V and 2 bases at J, leaving 7 bases unmatched. The germline gives CDR1 MNHEY, CDR2 SVGAGI. The CDR3 loop reads CASSLKQGVNTEAFF. CDR3 DNA: TGTGCCAGCAGTCTCAAACAGGGGGTCAACACTGAAGCTTTCTTT.

The J gene is TRBJ1-5, the V gene TRBV9; maybe TRBD1 (6 bases). Trimming removed 0 bases at V and 6 bases at J, with 13 bases between. Germline values: CDR1 SGDLS, CDR2 YYNGEE. The CDR3 totals 15 residues. The CDR3 DNA reads as TGTGCCAGCAGCGTAGGGCCAGGGGTAGGTCAGCCCCAGCATTTT. Translating gives CASSVGPGVGQPQHF.

The genes are TRBV19 and TRBJ1-6, with TRBD1 identical over 7 bases. CDR3 size: 11 residues. Germline V gene sequence: CDR1 LNHDA, CDR2 SQIVND (reference sequence). The junction had 6 bases not matched to a gene; V was cut back by 5 bases and J by 17 bases. CDR3 loop: CASSSPGQFHF. The CDR3 bases are TGTGCCAGTAGTTCCCCGGGACAGTTCCACTTT. Variable domain in full (rest from reference TRBV19 and TRBJ1-6): DGGITQSPKYLFRKEGQNVTLSCEQNLNHDAMYWYRQDPGQGLRLIYYSQIVNDFQKGDIAEGYSVSREKKESFPLTVTSAQKNPTAFYLCASSSPGQFHFGNGTRLTVT.

This clone occurred once. The gene calls are TRBV11-2 and TRBJ2-1, with D perhaps TRBD2 (6 bases). The CDR3 consists of 15 residues. V gave up 2 bases and J gave up 7 bases, with 15 bases separating them. Germline loops: CDR1 SGHAT, CDR2 FQNNGV. CDR3 in DNA: TGTGCCAGCAGCTTAAGGTGGTGGGAGGTTAATGAGCAGTTCTTC. Protein product: CASSLRWWEVNEQFF.

V and J are TRBV7-9 and TRBJ1-5; D gene ambiguous. V lost 5 bases and J lost 7, with 15 bases in between. CDR3 length equals 14 residues. Germline CDR1 SEHNR, CDR2 FQNEAQ (reference sequence). CDR3: CASSSGQRGQPQHF. The DNA for the CDR3 is TGTGCCAGCAGCAGCGGGCAGAGAGGACAGCCCCAGCATTTT.

The V gene is TRBV6-5, the J gene TRBJ2-2, with a tentative D call TRBD2 (6 bases). This CDR3 is built from 15 residues. With 7 bases removed from V and 0 bases from J, the gap between germline ends came to 12 bases. From germline, CDR1 is MNHEY and CDR2 SVGAGI. The CDR3 nucleotides read TGTGCCAGCAAGATGGAGCGGGCGAACACCGGGGAGCTGTTTTTT. As protein: CASKMERANTGELFF.

In this sample, this clone turned up a few times. The chain recombines TRBV9 with TRBJ1-2; D unclear. The V end lost 0 bases, the J end lost 5 bases, and 11 bases lay between the germline ends. CDR3 length equals 14 residues. Germline values: CDR1 SGDLS, CDR2 YYNGEE. The DNA of the CDR3 is TGTGCCAGCAGCGTAGAGACGGTAGCATATGGCTACACCTTC. Amino acid sequence: CASSVETVAYGYTF.

This chain joins TRBV30 and TRBJ2-7, with 11 nucleotides matching TRBD1. Germline assignment: CDR1 GTSNPN and CDR2 SVGIG (reference sequence). V lost 5 bases and J lost 3; bases outside the gene matches: 9. The length of the CDR3 is 15 residues. CDR3 bases: TGTGCCTGGGAAGGCCTTGGGACAGGGGGCTACGAGCAGTACTTC. It codes for CAWEGLGTGGYEQYF.

This rearrangement joins TRBV5-1 to TRBJ1-1; D is uncertain. Germline-derived CDR1 and CDR2 are SGHRS and YFSETQ. The CDR3 sequence is 15 residues long. V gave up 0 bases and J gave up 0 bases, with 9 bases separating them. CDR3 sequence (DNA): TGCGCCAGCAGCTTGGCCGGGGAGATGAACACTGAAGCTTTCTTT. This translates into CASSLAGEMNTEAFF.

The V gene is TRBV24-1, the J gene TRBJ1-5; tentative D call: TRBD1 (5 bases). V lost 4 bases and J lost 1, with 10 bases in between. The CDR3 totals 15 residues. Germline V gene sequence: CDR1 KGHDR, CDR2 SFDVKD. The CDR3 loop is CATSEGRRSNQPQHF. CDR3 sequence (DNA): TGTGCCACCAGTGAGGGGCGCAGAAGCAATCAGCCCCAGCATTTT.

The V and J genes are TRBV27 and TRBJ2-5; TRBD2 agrees at 7 bases. Germline CDR1 reads MNHEY; CDR2 reads SMNVEV (reference sequence). The CDR3 spans 13 residues. The junction had 8 bases not matched to a gene; V was cut back by 10 bases and J by 3 bases. This CDR3 is CATRRAGEETQYF. CDR3 nucleotide sequence: TGTGCCACCCGCCGGGCGGGGGAAGAGACCCAGTACTTC.

The chain combines TRBV7-2 with TRBJ1-2; D might be TRBD1 (5 bases). The CDR3 extends over 15 amino acids. Between the trimmed V and J ends, which lost 1 base and 4 bases, there was a span of 13 bases. From germline, CDR1 is SGHTA and CDR2 FQGNSA. This chain's CDR3 is CASSLDSWGSYGYTF. CDR3 DNA sequence: TGTGCCAGCAGCTTAGATTCCTGGGGCTCCTATGGCTACACCTTC.

This chain uses TRBV9 with TRBJ1-2, with D unresolved. Trimming stripped 0 bases from V and 5 bases from J, with 14 bases between. Germline V gives CDR1 SGDLS, CDR2 YYNGEE. The CDR3 sequence is 15 residues long. The CDR3 loop reads CASSVAIGSGYGYTF. For the CDR3, the DNA is TGTGCCAGCAGCGTAGCCATTGGGAGTGGTTATGGCTACACCTTC.

The rearrangement uses TRBV7-9 and TRBJ2-7; 12 bases are a match to TRBD2. V trimming: 5 bases; J trimming: 5 bases; junction bases outside the gene matches: 4. Germline CDR1 and CDR2: SEHNR and FQNEAQ (reference sequence). There are 14 residues in the CDR3. CDR3 DNA sequence: TGTGCCAGCAGCAAGGGACTAGCGGGTCACGAGCAGTACTTC. This sequence encodes CASSKGLAGHEQYF.

This clone was counted a single time. The genes are TRBV7-2 and TRBJ2-7, with 9 positions matching TRBD1. The CDR3 contains 15 residues. The V segment lost 1 base and the J segment 5 bases; nucleotides outside the gene matches: 6. Germline V gene sequence: CDR1 SGHTA, CDR2 FQGNSA. CDR3 in amino acids: CASSLVGDRAHEQYF. In DNA, the CDR3 is TGTGCCAGCAGCTTAGTAGGGGACAGGGCCCACGAGCAGTACTTC.

The CDR3 DNA sequence: TGTGCCAGCAGCTTAACCCCAAATAGAAGAAATTCACCCCTCCACTTT. This sequence encodes CASSLTPNRRNSPLHF. The V call is TRBV7-3, the J call TRBJ1-6, with unresolved D. The V end was cut by 0 bases, the J end by 7 bases, with 13 bases between. The germline V gene encodes CDR1 SGHTA and CDR2 FQGTGA. This CDR3 is built from 16 residues.